These T cell receptor beta chains were read from a single sample in a study of Tregs in tolerant kidney transplant recipients. This table comes from immunoSEQ multiplex PCR, and its TCRdb copy is limited to in-frame clones, with some not included. The sample has about 110,000 clones, nearly 90% seen once; the top ten hold around 0.35%. The starting material was CD4+ T cells from blood, obtained before the transplant. The source is a human donor who received a combined kidney and bone marrow transplant. CDR3s include the opening cysteine and the closing phenylalanine or tryptophan. D genes are given only for firm matches. The size entry is marked missing in some rows and otherwise reads once, few, many or a size class.

CDR3 protein: CASSLHRGTAEAFF
CDR3 DNA: TGTGCCAGCAGCCTCCACAGGGGAACGGCTGAAGCTTTCTTT
CDR3 length: 14
V gene: TRBV7-2
D gene: TRBD1
clone size: .
J gene: TRBJ1-1

CDR3 protein: CASSLGQSTNNEQFF
CDR3 DNA: TGTGCCAGCAGCTTAGGACAGAGCACCAACAATGAGCAGTTCTTC
CDR3 length: 15
V gene: TRBV5-4
D gene: .
clone size: .
J gene: TRBJ2-1

CDR3 protein: CASSFGTGVYGYTF
CDR3 DNA: TGCGCCAGCAGCTTCGGGACAGGGGTCTATGGCTACACCTTC
CDR3 length: 14
V gene: TRBV5-1
D gene: TRBD1
clone size: once
J gene: TRBJ1-2

CDR3 protein: CATHASNQPQHF
CDR3 DNA: TGTGCCACCCACGCGAGCAATCAGCCCCAGCATTTT
CDR3 length: 12
V gene: TRBV2
D gene: .
clone size: .
J gene: TRBJ1-5

CDR3 protein: CASSSGQNYGYTF
CDR3 DNA: TGCGCCAGCAGTTCCGGACAGAACTATGGCTACACCTTC
CDR3 length: 13
V gene: TRBV5-1
D gene: .
clone size: few
J gene: TRBJ1-2

CDR3 protein: CASSIVGQAPDTQYF
CDR3 DNA: TGTGCCAGTAGTATAGTGGGACAGGCCCCAGATACGCAGTATTTT
CDR3 length: 15
V gene: TRBV19
D gene: TRBD1
clone size: .
J gene: TRBJ2-3

CDR3 protein: CASSSDKSQKLFF
CDR3 DNA: TGCGCCAGCAGCTCCGACAAGTCCCAAAAACTGTTTTTT
CDR3 length: 13
V gene: TRBV5-1
D gene: .
clone size: once
J gene: TRBJ1-4

CDR3 protein: CASRLRPGAGEQYF
CDR3 DNA: TGTGCCAGCAGGCTGCGACCAGGGGCGGGCGAGCAGTACTTC
CDR3 length: 14
V gene: TRBV27
D gene: .
clone size: .
J gene: TRBJ2-7

CDR3 protein: CASSLGSSGTSTDTQYF
CDR3 DNA: TGTGCCAGCAGCTTAGGCTCTAGCGGAACTAGCACAGATACGCAGTATTTT
CDR3 length: 17
V gene: TRBV7-9
D gene: TRBD2
clone size: once
J gene: TRBJ2-3

CDR3 protein: CASSLGLAGLDEQYF
CDR3 DNA: TGTGCCAGCAGCTTGGGACTAGCGGGGCTCGACGAGCAGTACTTC
CDR3 length: 15
V gene: TRBV5-8
D gene: TRBD2
clone size: .
J gene: TRBJ2-7

CDR3 protein: CASSPPSPGNTEAFF
CDR3 DNA: TGTGCCAGCAGTCCCCCATCACCCGGGAACACTGAAGCTTTCTTT
CDR3 length: 15
V gene: TRBV28
D gene: .
clone size: .
J gene: TRBJ1-1

CDR3 protein: CASKASGENIQYF
CDR3 DNA: TGTGCCAGCAAAGCTAGCGGCGAAAACATTCAGTACTTC
CDR3 length: 13
V gene: TRBV2
D gene: TRBD2
clone size: .
J gene: TRBJ2-4

CDR3 protein: CASSTQGAYYGYTF
CDR3 DNA: TGTGCCAGCAGTACACAGGGGGCATACTATGGCTACACCTTC
CDR3 length: 14
V gene: TRBV6-5
D gene: TRBD1
clone size: .
J gene: TRBJ1-2

CDR3 protein: CASSLGAGDVTGELFF
CDR3 DNA: TGCGCCAGCAGCTTGGGCGCGGGGGATGTCACCGGGGAGCTGTTTTTT
CDR3 length: 16
V gene: TRBV5-1
D gene: TRBD2
clone size: .
J gene: TRBJ2-2

CDR3 protein: CATKGAYQETQYF
CDR3 DNA: TGCGCCACCAAAGGGGCGTACCAAGAGACCCAGTACTTC
CDR3 length: 13
V gene: TRBV5-1
D gene: .
clone size: .
J gene: TRBJ2-5

CDR3 protein: CASSPGQANTEAFF
CDR3 DNA: TGCGCCAGCAGCCCGGGACAGGCGAACACTGAAGCTTTCTTT
CDR3 length: 14
V gene: TRBV5-1
D gene: TRBD1
clone size: .
J gene: TRBJ1-1

CDR3 protein: CASSLGPGGEQFF
CDR3 DNA: TGTGCCAGCAGCTTAGGGCCCGGGGGAGAGCAGTTCTTC
CDR3 length: 13
V gene: TRBV11-2
D gene: .
clone size: .
J gene: TRBJ2-1

CDR3 protein: CASSEQGNYGYTF
CDR3 DNA: TGTGCCAGCAGTGAACAGGGTAACTATGGCTACACCTTC
CDR3 length: 13
V gene: TRBV2
D gene: .
clone size: once
J gene: TRBJ1-2

CDR3 protein: CASSQSASGSPHEQFF
CDR3 DNA: TGCGCCAGCAGCCAGTCGGCTAGCGGGAGTCCCCATGAGCAGTTCTTC
CDR3 length: 16
V gene: TRBV4-1
D gene: TRBD2
clone size: .
J gene: TRBJ2-1

CDR3 protein: CASSPETGGGYTF
CDR3 DNA: TGTGCCAGCAGCCCGGAAACAGGGGGAGGCTACACCTTC
CDR3 length: 13
V gene: TRBV7-9
D gene: TRBD1
clone size: few
J gene: TRBJ1-2

CDR3 protein: CASRRGSTDTQYF
CDR3 DNA: TGTGCCAGCAGGCGGGGGAGCACAGATACGCAGTATTTT
CDR3 length: 13
V gene: TRBV7-2
D gene: TRBD2
clone size: .
J gene: TRBJ2-3

CDR3 protein: CASSLGQGRAYEQYF
CDR3 DNA: TGTGCCAGCAGCTTGGGACAGGGAAGGGCCTACGAGCAGTACTTC
CDR3 length: 15
V gene: TRBV9
D gene: TRBD1
clone size: once
J gene: TRBJ2-7

CDR3 protein: CATSRFGTGVSETQYF
CDR3 DNA: TGTGCCACCAGCAGATTCGGGACAGGGGTGTCAGAGACCCAGTACTTC
CDR3 length: 16
V gene: TRBV15
D gene: TRBD1
clone size: .
J gene: TRBJ2-5

CDR3 protein: CASSVAWSGGDNEQFF
CDR3 DNA: TGTGCCAGCAGCGTAGCATGGAGCGGGGGGGACAATGAGCAGTTCTTC
CDR3 length: 16
V gene: TRBV9
D gene: TRBD2
clone size: .
J gene: TRBJ2-1

CDR3 protein: CASMGALSYNEQFF
CDR3 DNA: TGTGCCAGCATGGGGGCCCTGTCCTACAATGAGCAGTTCTTC
CDR3 length: 14
V gene: TRBV28
D gene: .
clone size: .
J gene: TRBJ2-1

CDR3 protein: CASSYVPSGMNTEAFF
CDR3 DNA: TGTGCCAGCAGTTACGTTCCGTCAGGGATGAACACTGAAGCTTTCTTT
CDR3 length: 16
V gene: TRBV6-5
D gene: .
clone size: .
J gene: TRBJ1-1

CDR3 protein: CASSQDMRAGNTIYF
CDR3 DNA: TGCGCCAGCAGCCAAGATATGAGGGCTGGAAACACCATATATTTT
CDR3 length: 15
V gene: TRBV4-1
D gene: .
clone size: few
J gene: TRBJ1-3

CDR3 protein: CASSQATGVKETQYF
CDR3 DNA: TGCGCCAGCAGCCAAGCTACGGGAGTTAAAGAGACCCAGTACTTC
CDR3 length: 15
V gene: TRBV4-3
D gene: .
clone size: .
J gene: TRBJ2-5

CDR3 protein: CASSPQLGQGDYGYTF
CDR3 DNA: TGTGCCAGCAGTCCCCAACTAGGACAGGGAGACTATGGCTACACCTTC
CDR3 length: 16
V gene: TRBV28
D gene: TRBD1
clone size: .
J gene: TRBJ1-2

CDR3 protein: CASSKGGSGGYEQYF
CDR3 DNA: TGTGCCAGCAGCAAGGGGGGTTCGGGAGGCTACGAGCAGTACTTC
CDR3 length: 15
V gene: TRBV7-2
D gene: .
clone size: .
J gene: TRBJ2-7

CDR3 protein: CASSFIAGNNEQFF
CDR3 DNA: TGTGCCAGCAGTTTTATAGCGGGGAACAATGAGCAGTTCTTC
CDR3 length: 14
V gene: TRBV27
D gene: TRBD2
clone size: .
J gene: TRBJ2-1

CDR3 protein: CASSIGLAGAETQYF
CDR3 DNA: TGTGCCAGTAGTATCGGACTAGCGGGGGCTGAGACCCAGTACTTC
CDR3 length: 15
V gene: TRBV19
D gene: TRBD2
clone size: .
J gene: TRBJ2-5

CDR3 protein: CASSDYGLGAGKYF
CDR3 DNA: TGTGCCAGCAGTGATTATGGTTTGGGCGCTGGAAAGTACTTC
CDR3 length: 14
V gene: TRBV2
D gene: .
clone size: .
J gene: TRBJ2-7

CDR3 protein: CAISSGLAGGYGEQFF
CDR3 DNA: TGTGCCATCAGTTCAGGACTAGCGGGAGGGTACGGTGAGCAGTTCTTC
CDR3 length: 16
V gene: TRBV10-3
D gene: TRBD2
clone size: .
J gene: TRBJ2-1

CDR3 protein: CASSLLGQNNSPLHF
CDR3 DNA: TGTGCCAGCAGCTTGTTGGGGCAAAATAATTCACCCCTCCACTTT
CDR3 length: 15
V gene: TRBV5-8
D gene: .
clone size: .
J gene: TRBJ1-6

CDR3 protein: CASSLLAGTLTGELFF
CDR3 DNA: TGTGCCAGCAGTTTATTGGCGGGAACCTTAACCGGGGAGCTGTTTTTT
CDR3 length: 16
V gene: TRBV28
D gene: .
clone size: .
J gene: TRBJ2-2

CDR3 protein: CAISDPSGSGGTDTQYF
CDR3 DNA: TGTGCCATCAGTGACCCTAGCGGGAGTGGTGGCACAGATACGCAGTATTTT
CDR3 length: 17
V gene: TRBV10-3
D gene: TRBD2
clone size: .
J gene: TRBJ2-3

CDR3 protein: CASSEERDYNEQFF
CDR3 DNA: TGCGCCAGCAGTGAGGAGAGGGATTACAATGAGCAGTTCTTC
CDR3 length: 14
V gene: TRBV4-1
D gene: .
clone size: .
J gene: TRBJ2-1

CDR3 protein: CASSGTAGGFYEQYF
CDR3 DNA: TGTGCCAGCAGTGGGACGGCGGGGGGCTTCTACGAGCAGTACTTC
CDR3 length: 15
V gene: TRBV2
D gene: TRBD2
clone size: once
J gene: TRBJ2-7

CDR3 protein: CASTPGNNEQFF
CDR3 DNA: TGTGCCAGTACTCCGGGGAACAATGAGCAGTTCTTC
CDR3 length: 12
V gene: TRBV5-4
D gene: .
clone size: .
J gene: TRBJ2-1

CDR3 protein: CASSLEAGLNTEAFF
CDR3 DNA: TGTGCCAGCAGCTTGGAGGCAGGGCTGAACACTGAAGCTTTCTTT
CDR3 length: 15
V gene: TRBV5-4
D gene: .
clone size: once
J gene: TRBJ1-1

CDR3 protein: CASSPLGAGEGYTF
CDR3 DNA: TGTGCCAGCTCACCCTTAGGAGCGGGAGAGGGCTACACCTTC
CDR3 length: 14
V gene: TRBV18
D gene: .
clone size: .
J gene: TRBJ1-2

CDR3 protein: CSGNRGGTEAFF
CDR3 DNA: TGCAGCGGAAACAGGGGGGGGACTGAAGCTTTCTTT
CDR3 length: 12
V gene: TRBV29-1
D gene: TRBD1
clone size: .
J gene: TRBJ1-1

CDR3 protein: CASSTQGSGANVLTF
CDR3 DNA: TGTGCCAGCTCGACACAGGGCTCTGGGGCCAACGTCCTGACTTTC
CDR3 length: 15
V gene: TRBV18
D gene: .
clone size: .
J gene: TRBJ2-6

CDR3 protein: CASGPGLAGPSSYNEQFF
CDR3 DNA: TGTGCTAGTGGCCCTGGACTAGCGGGGCCGAGCTCCTACAATGAGCAGTTCTTC
CDR3 length: 18
V gene: TRBV12-5
D gene: TRBD2
clone size: .
J gene: TRBJ2-1

CDR3 protein: CATGQGATNEKLFF
CDR3 DNA: TGTGCCACAGGACAGGGGGCGACTAATGAAAAACTGTTTTTT
CDR3 length: 14
V gene: TRBV10-3
D gene: TRBD1
clone size: .
J gene: TRBJ1-4

CDR3 protein: CASSYSTRDQETQYF
CDR3 DNA: TGTGCCAGCAGTTACTCGACCCGGGACCAAGAGACCCAGTACTTC
CDR3 length: 15
V gene: TRBV6-5
D gene: .
clone size: .
J gene: TRBJ2-5

CDR3 protein: CASSLPSGTEAFF
CDR3 DNA: TGTGCCAGCAGCTTACCCTCGGGCACTGAAGCTTTCTTT
CDR3 length: 13
V gene: TRBV5-6
D gene: .
clone size: .
J gene: TRBJ1-1

CDR3 protein: CASSPWTLRIAKNIQYF
CDR3 DNA: TGTGCCAGCAGCCCGTGGACTTTACGCATAGCCAAAAACATTCAGTACTTC
CDR3 length: 17
V gene: TRBV7-2
D gene: .
clone size: .
J gene: TRBJ2-4

CDR3 protein: CSARRQETQYF
CDR3 DNA: TGCAGTGCTAGAAGACAGGAGACGCAGTATTTT
CDR3 length: 11
V gene: TRBV20-1
D gene: .
clone size: .
J gene: TRBJ2-3